Sequencing of this T cell receptor (beta chain) was carried out in a study of shared clonotypes between healthy human individuals. Whole-study context: Sampling drew on donors who were two women and three men aged 18 to 49.

Remarks on this clone: Antigen unknown.

Replicate PCRs were loaded with about 300 ng DNA from unsorted PBMC, approximately 31,000 T cell genomes. Clones were read by immunoSEQ multiplex PCR, and TCRdb kept only the in-frame ones, dropping some. Altogether 490,000 or so clones are present, approximately 79% being singletons, with the ten largest covering roughly 12%. Findings and caveats of the study: Investigators expected sequencing depth to affect clonotype sharing among donors.

V was pared by 0 bases and J by 7 bases, with 7 bases between. Germline V gene lookup returns CDR1 SGHRS and CDR2 YFSETQ. The CDR3 is 13 amino acids. Donors were healthy HIV-negative adults without recently reported acute infections or vaccinations. The source of this sequence is a woman aged 35 to 49 in good health. Some clones in this sample may be carry-over from other donors' samples. The gene calls are TRBV5-1 and TRBJ1-4; D is ambiguous. Input material: PBMCs. The CDR3 is CASSLAGPEKLFF. The CDR3 DNA follows: TGCGCCAGCAGCTTGGCCGGGCCTGAAAAACTGTTTTTT.